These T cell receptor beta chains were read from a single sample in a study of blood T cell repertoires in COVID-19. TCRdb's table, derived via immunoSEQ multiplex PCR, lists solely in-frame clones and lacks some. The data hold under 200,000 clones, with approximately 86% observed a single time. Sequenced: PBMCs or T cells enriched from blood (not recorded which). These receptors originate from a woman aged 55-70 years with acute COVID-19. Each CDR3 is given with its conserved first and last residue. A D gene is named only where the DNA matches it firmly. Only some rows state a clone size, as once, few, many or a class for expanded clones.

CDR3: CASSKSRTGGNSPLHF
DNA: TGTGCCAGCAGCAAATCTCGGACAGGGGGCAATTCACCCCTCCACTTT
size: -
D: -
V: TRBV21-1
J: TRBJ1-6

CDR3: CASSSPRTHFF
DNA: TGTGCCAGCAGCTCCCCGCGGACTCATTTCTTT
size: -
D: -
V: TRBV28
J: TRBJ1-1

CDR3: CASSQDRGNQPQHF
DNA: TGCGCCAGCAGCCAAGATCGCGGCAATCAGCCCCAGCATTTT
size: -
D: -
V: TRBV4-3
J: TRBJ1-5

CDR3: CASSHRDLVGGYTF
DNA: TGCGCCAGCAGCCACCGGGACTTAGTGGGTGGCTACACCTTC
size: once
D: -
V: TRBV5-1
J: TRBJ1-2

CDR3: CASGTSGGALETQYF
DNA: TGTGCCAGCGGTACTAGCGGGGGGGCCTTGGAGACCCAGTACTTC
size: -
D: TRBD2
V: TRBV27
J: TRBJ2-5

CDR3: CASSLVAGGGTDTQYF
DNA: TGTGCCAGCAGCTTAGTAGCGGGGGGTGGGACAGATACGCAGTATTTT
size: -
D: TRBD2
V: TRBV7-2
J: TRBJ2-3

CDR3: CAGGGPPYNEQFF
DNA: TGTGCCGGGGGCGGTCCGCCCTACAATGAGCAGTTCTTC
size: -
D: -
V: TRBV2
J: TRBJ2-1

CDR3: CASSLGYTGANTEAFF
DNA: TGCGCCAGCAGCTTAGGATACACGGGAGCGAACACTGAAGCTTTCTTT
size: -
D: -
V: TRBV5-1
J: TRBJ1-1

CDR3: CASSPRTGNQEKLFF
DNA: TGTGCCAGCTCACCACGGACAGGGAATCAGGAAAAACTGTTTTTT
size: few
D: TRBD1
V: TRBV18
J: TRBJ1-4

CDR3: CASSPTMSGIGGIQYF
DNA: TGTGCCAGCAGCCCAACAATGAGCGGGATAGGAGGCATTCAGTACTTC
size: -
D: TRBD2
V: TRBV7-6
J: TRBJ2-4

CDR3: CASSVSHSSTDTQYF
DNA: TGTGCCAGCAGCGTATCCCACTCTTCCACAGATACGCAGTATTTT
size: few
D: -
V: TRBV9
J: TRBJ2-3

CDR3: CASRQGALNTEAFF
DNA: TGCGCCAGCAGACAGGGGGCCTTGAACACTGAAGCTTTCTTT
size: -
D: TRBD1
V: TRBV5-1
J: TRBJ1-1

CDR3: CASSSTGYGYTF
DNA: TGTGCCAGCAGCTCGACCGGGTATGGCTACACCTTC
size: -
D: -
V: TRBV7-2
J: TRBJ1-2

CDR3: CASSLSGYQNTGELFF
DNA: TGCGCCAGCAGCCTGTCAGGGTACCAAAACACCGGGGAGCTGTTTTTT
size: few
D: -
V: TRBV4-1
J: TRBJ2-2

CDR3: CASSHPTGSPYGYTF
DNA: TGTGCCAGCAGCCACCCCACAGGGTCTCCCTATGGCTACACCTTC
size: few
D: -
V: TRBV3-1/TRBV3-2
J: TRBJ1-2

CDR3: CASSLFLGQGSETQYF
DNA: TGTGCCAGCAGCCTTTTTTTAGGACAGGGGTCAGAGACCCAGTACTTC
size: -
D: TRBD1
V: TRBV14
J: TRBJ2-5